The 20 T cell receptor beta chains given below trace back to one sample, sequenced in a study of vaccination and CD4 T cells after COVID-19 (dated 2022 in TCRdb). What this sample's treatment or condition label stands for: approximately 9-day PBMC culture with coronavirus spike peptide pools or control peptides (ViraFEST assay). Which antigens these TCRs recognize remains unknown. The library was produced with PCR. The listed sequencing device is Illumina iSeq 100. At the Johns Hopkins FTIC core, DNA from the cultured CD4+ T cells underwent TCR sequencing with the Oncomine TCR Beta short-read assay. In TCRdb, the public reads were trimmed at Q25 with fastp and aligned with MiXCR, with productive beta chains retained. Each CDR3 protein appears once, grouped with its most common genes and DNA. Within this sample are over 15,000 distinct CDR3 sequences, with approximately 44% of them counted one time only. The top ten clonotypes cover under 8% of the sample.

Here the sequenced sample was CD4+ T cells from blood, cultured in vitro, taken after SARS-CoV-2 vaccination. Source of these receptors: a human donor who had recovered from COVID-19.

The table lists this clonotype with a few counts. This chain links TRBV6-4 with TRBJ2-2; D uncertain. The CDR3 has 14 residues. V lost 4 bases, J lost 6 bases, and 12 bases lay in between. Germline CDR1 MRHNA, CDR2 SNTAGT. The CDR3 reads CASSVQQQSGELFF. The CDR3 DNA reads TGTGCCAGCAGTGTCCAACAGCAGTCCGGGGAGCTGTTTTTT.

For the CDR3, the DNA is TGTGCCAGCTCACCAAAAAACACAGATACGCAGTATTTT. Residues: CASSPKNTDTQYF. This chain uses TRBV18 with TRBJ2-3, with D unresolved. CDR1 KGHSH and CDR2 LQKENI come from the germline V gene. The CDR3 totals 13 residues. Trimming took off 2 bases at V and 2 bases at J, with 5 bases between the two ends.

This clonotype rates as large. The V gene is TRBV6-1, the J gene TRBJ2-3, with 11 nucleotides matching TRBD2. The CDR3 length is 16 residues. Trimming took 8 bases from V and 3 from J; bases not matched to a gene: 10. CDR1 and CDR2 from the germline V gene are MNHNS and SASEGT. The CDR3 is CASQDLAGGGTDTQYF. The CDR3, as DNA: TGTGCCAGCCAAGACCTAGCGGGAGGAGGAACAGATACGCAGTATTTT.

This clonotype was counted only a few times. The chain recombines TRBV29-1 with TRBJ2-1; D is ambiguous. CDR1 SQVTM and CDR2 ANQGSEA come from the germline V gene. The CDR3 is made up of 16 amino acids. V was cut by 0 bases and J by 0 bases, with 12 bases left in between. This chain's CDR3 is CSVEDRVQASYNEQFF. The CDR3 bases are TGCAGCGTTGAAGATCGAGTCCAAGCCTCCTACAATGAGCAGTTCTTC.

This clonotype is deemed medium-sized. The rearrangement uses TRBV10-3 and TRBJ2-1, with 8 positions matching TRBD2. This CDR3 spans 16 amino acids. V dropped 4 bases and J dropped 0; count of bases not matched to a gene: 5. Germline CDR1 is ENHRY and CDR2 is SYGVKD. The CDR3 protein is CAISGVAGSSYNEQFF. The CDR3 region has the DNA TGTGCCATCAGTGGGGTAGCGGGAAGCTCCTACAATGAGCAGTTCTTC.

This chain uses TRBV6-2 or TRBV6-3 with TRBJ2-7; TRBD2 agrees at 9 bases. Per germline, CDR1 MNHEY and CDR2 SVGEGT. The CDR3 spans 15 residues. Trimming at V came to 5 bases and at J to 7 bases, leaving 12 bases not matched to a gene. CDR3 in amino acids: CASSAPGLATREQYF. CDR3 sequence (DNA): TGTGCCAGCAGTGCGCCGGGACTAGCAACGCGGGAGCAGTACTTC.

This chain's CDR3 is CASRMTASGNTIYF. CDR3 coding DNA: TGTGCCAGTAGGATGACAGCCTCTGGAAACACCATATATTTT. The chain is built from TRBV19 and TRBJ1-3; a possible D gene is TRBD1 (5 bases). V lost 6 bases, J lost 0 bases, and 9 bases lay in between. Per the germline V gene, CDR1 is LNHDA and CDR2 is SQIVND (reference sequence). This CDR3 has 14 amino acids.

This chain joins TRBV20-1 and TRBJ2-3; D might be TRBD1 (6 bases). Trimming shortened V by 6 bases and J by 1 base, and 11 bases separated the two germline ends. There are 13 residues in the CDR3. CDR1 DFQATT and CDR2 SNEGSKA come from the germline V gene (reference sequence). CDR3 DNA sequence: TGCAGTGCAGAACAGGGCGGCACAGATACGCAGTATTTT. Its translation is CSAEQGGTDTQYF.

The V and J genes are TRBV28 and TRBJ2-7; 12 bases fit TRBD2. This CDR3 is 16 amino acids long. In germline, CDR1 is MDHEN, CDR2 SYDVKM. The trim removed 5 bases at V and 4 bases at J, leaving 9 bases unmatched. In DNA form, the CDR3 reads TGTGCCAGCAGTCCGCTAGCGGGAGGGGGTTGGTACGAGCAGTACTTC. Translating it yields CASSPLAGGGWYEQYF.

The chain employs TRBV18 and TRBJ2-2, with D unclear. This CDR3 is 15 amino acids long. In germline, CDR1 is KGHSH, CDR2 LQKENI. V was pared by 0 bases and J by 2 bases, with 7 bases between. CDR3 residues: CASSPPPYNTGELFF. CDR3 nucleotide sequence: TGTGCCAGCTCACCACCCCCTTACAACACCGGGGAGCTGTTTTTT.

The chain is built from TRBV15 and TRBJ2-2, with D uncertain. The germline V gene encodes CDR1 LNHNV and CDR2 YYDKDF (reference sequence). The CDR3 loop spans 14 amino acids. The V end lost 4 bases, the J end lost 4 bases, and 10 bases lay between the germline ends. The CDR3 nucleotides are TGTGCCACCAGCACATACCGCGGCACCGGGGAGCTGTTTTTT. Translating it yields CATSTYRGTGELFF.

This clonotype was seen just once. The chain is built from TRBV20-1 and TRBJ2-1; unclear D gene. This CDR3 is 17 amino acids long. The germline CDR1 and CDR2 sequences are DFQATT and SNEGSKA (reference sequence). Trimming took off 0 bases at V and 0 bases at J, with 15 bases between the two ends. The CDR3 reads CSARDGQFLSSYNEQFF. CDR3 DNA sequence: TGCAGTGCTAGAGACGGGCAGTTCCTCAGCTCCTACAATGAGCAGTTCTTC.

The V gene is TRBV7-8, the J gene TRBJ1-6; 9 positions match TRBD1. This CDR3 has 15 residues. Trimming removed 4 bases from V and 7 bases from J; junction bases left unmatched: 5. Germline V gene data show CDR1 as SGHVS and CDR2 as FQNEAQ. The CDR3 coding sequence is TGTGCCAGCAGCTCAGCCGGGACAGGGAATTCACCCCTCCACTTT. As protein: CASSSAGTGNSPLHF. Drawing the rest from reference TRBV7-8 and TRBJ1-6, the complete variable domain is GAGVSQSPRYKVAKRGQDVALRCDPISGHVSLFWYQQALGQGPEFLTYFQNEAQLDKSGLPSDRFFAERPEGSVSTLKIQRTQQEDSAVYLCASSSAGTGNSPLHFGNGTRLTVT.

The V call is TRBV7-8, the J call TRBJ2-5, with unresolved D. The germline V and J ends were trimmed by 2 bases and 5 bases, with 6 bases remaining between them. CDR1 and CDR2 from the germline V gene are SGHVS and FQNEAQ. The CDR3 consists of 12 residues. CDR3 residues: CASSLRLETQYF. The CDR3 nucleotides read TGTGCCAGCAGCTTAAGGTTGGAGACCCAGTACTTC.

This chain connects TRBV5-1 to TRBJ2-5; the D call may be TRBD1 or TRBD2 (6 bases each). Trimming took 1 base from V and 5 from J, leaving 15 bases between them. This CDR3 contains 15 residues. Germline CDR1 and CDR2: SGHRS and YFSETQ. The CDR3 protein is CASSLTERRGETQYF. In DNA, the CDR3 is TGCGCCAGCAGCTTGACGGAGAGGAGGGGGGAGACCCAGTACTTC.

The rearrangement uses TRBV25-1 and TRBJ2-3; TRBD1 aligns across 8 bases. Germline assignment: CDR1 MGHDK and CDR2 SYGVNS. This CDR3 comprises 14 residues. Losses at the gene ends were 6 bases for V and 2 bases for J; bases not matched to a gene: 4. The CDR3 here is CASSWTGITDTQYF. The CDR3 bases are TGTGCCAGCAGCTGGACAGGGATCACAGATACGCAGTATTTT.

This clonotype has a handful of counts. V gene TRBV20-1 combines with J gene TRBJ2-3; 10 bases are a match to TRBD2. Germline V CDR1 and CDR2: DFQATT, SNEGSKA (reference sequence). V gave up 3 bases and J gave up 1 base; unmatched junction bases: 4. The CDR3 has 15 residues. The CDR3 DNA sequence: TGCAGTGCTAGTTTAGGGACTAGCGGCACAGATACGCAGTATTTT. This gives the protein CSASLGTSGTDTQYF.

The V and J genes are TRBV20-1 and TRBJ2-1; 7 nucleotides match TRBD2. The germline V gene has CDR1 DFQATT and CDR2 SNEGSKA (reference sequence). The trim removed 6 bases at V and 6 bases at J, leaving 14 bases unmatched. CDR3 length: 15 amino acids. The CDR3 region has the DNA TGCAGTGCGCCGAGGGCGGGAGCTTTATCCAATGAGCAGTTCTTC. As protein: CSAPRAGALSNEQFF.

The chain uses TRBV12-3 or TRBV12-4 and TRBJ2-3, with 12 bases lining up with TRBD1. The ends lost 5 bases at V and 4 bases at J; junction bases unmatched: 4. This CDR3 contains 15 residues. The CDR3: CASSKRDRGPDTQYF. The CDR3 DNA sequence: TGTGCCAGCAGTAAGAGGGACAGGGGGCCAGATACGCAGTATTTT.

The chain has TRBV2 and TRBJ2-2; 10 nucleotides line up with TRBD2. The CDR3 is 15 residues long. J lost 5 bases, V lost 6 bases, and 6 bases had no gene match. Germline CDR1 SNHLY, CDR2 FYNNEI. CDR3 region: CASRPGLAFTGELFF. In nucleotides, the CDR3 is TGTGCCAGCAGACCGGGACTAGCGTTTACCGGGGAGCTGTTTTTT. The whole variable domain, filled in from reference TRBV2 and TRBJ2-2, reads EPEVTQTPSHQVTQMGQEVILRCVPISNHLYFYWYRQILGQKVEFLVSFYNNEISEKSEIFDDQFSVERPDGSNFTLKIRSTKLEDSAMYFCASRPGLAFTGELFFGEGSRLTVL.